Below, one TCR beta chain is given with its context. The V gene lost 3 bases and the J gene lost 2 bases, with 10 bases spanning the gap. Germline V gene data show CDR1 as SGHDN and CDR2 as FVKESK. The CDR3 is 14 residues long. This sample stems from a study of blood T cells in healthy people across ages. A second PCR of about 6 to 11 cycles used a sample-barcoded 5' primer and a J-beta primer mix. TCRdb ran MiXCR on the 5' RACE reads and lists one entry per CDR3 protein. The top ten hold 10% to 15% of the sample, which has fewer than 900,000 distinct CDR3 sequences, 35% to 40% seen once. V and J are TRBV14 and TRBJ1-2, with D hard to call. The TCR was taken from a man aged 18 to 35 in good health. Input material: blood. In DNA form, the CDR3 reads TGTGCCAGCAGCCAGCGGTCCCTAAACTATGGCTACACCTTC. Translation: CASSQRSLNYGYTF.